This T cell receptor beta chain comes out of a study of shared clonotypes between healthy human individuals. This CDR3 contains 14 residues. Germline assignment: CDR1 SGHAT and CDR2 FQNNGV. Authors' data handling: For the immunoSEQ data, sequences were junction-only without quality scores, so filtering differed. The method was immunoSEQ multiplex PCR; TCRdb's version includes in-frame clones alone and lacks a portion of them. The DNA was the basis for D and trimming; V, J and clone size are from that table. The data hold about a million clones, with 70% to 80% observed a single time. Of note for this clone: One end of the junction varies from germline; a read error may be responsible.

The specimen was memory CD4+ T cells sorted from blood. The sample's subset: CD45RA-negative fraction. The rearrangement links TRBV11-2 to TRBJ2-5; D is unresolved. The sequence was collected from a man aged 18 to 30 in good health. The CDR3: CASSLDTVRLAHYF. DNA of the CDR3: TGTGCCAGCAGCTTAGATACGGTTCGTTTAGCCCATTACTTC.